This T cell receptor beta chain was retrieved from a study of T and B cells in COVID-19 patients. Study overall: Median age was about 30 years in the recovered cohort and approximately 68 years in the active-infection cohort. Of roughly 22 active-infection patients, about a dozen were critically ill with mechanical ventilation or extracorporeal membrane oxygenation. Notes on the study in general: Patients with COVID-19 reportedly showed strongly skewed T cell receptor beta variable and joining gene usage.

On this clonotype itself: The antigen is undetermined.

BIOMED2 TRB-A/B primer pools were used in multiplex TRB PCR. Via MiXCR, TCRdb re-called the multiplex PCR reads, giving one row per CDR3 protein. The table has around 15,000 distinct CDR3 sequences, about 30% seen once. Germline loops: CDR1 MNHEY, CDR2 SMNVEV (reference sequence). After removal of 0 bases from V and 4 bases from J, the junction contained 10 bases not matched to a gene. The CDR3 runs to 17 residues. From blood, about 250-550 ng of genomic DNA served as TRB template. The chain combines TRBV27 with TRBJ2-5, with TRBD1 matching 8 bases. This receptor was obtained from a human donor who had recovered from COVID-19. Material for sequencing was blood. The CDR3 sequence: CASSLSTGTGGRETQYF. CDR3 DNA sequence: TGTGCCAGCAGTTTATCCACCGGGACAGGTGGCCGAGAGACCCAGTACTTC.